This T cell receptor beta chain was sequenced in a study of CD8+ T cells in alopecia areata. On the study more broadly: The drug, oral tofacitinib, was given to treated patients at 5 to 10 mg twice daily.

Only one count was recorded for this clone. Its antigen is not identified. Extraction of RNA preceded its reverse transcription into cDNA, which served as the sequencing template. Some clones are missing from TCRdb's copy, which holds only in-frame ones; the method was immunoSEQ multiplex PCR. The repertoire includes under 200,000 clones, about 60% of them detected once, and 13% to 15% sits in the top ten. V lost 7 bases to trimming and J lost 4 bases; unmatched junction nucleotides: 9. Per germline, CDR1 SQVTM and CDR2 ANQGSEA. CDR3 length: 13 residues. Findings and limits, study-wide: Scalp clonality decreased significantly with tofacitinib, and so did expanded CD8+ clones among the top 100.

As for treatment: oral pan-JAK inhibitor, 5-10 mg twice daily. Collection of lesional scalp punch biopsies and peripheral blood was performed in alopecia areata patients. Sorted populations comprised CD4+ and CD8+ T cells obtained from PBMCs. Sequences were derived from CD4+ T cells sorted from blood, sampled at week 24, from a patient treated with tofacitinib. This sequence originates from a human donor with alopecia areata. The chain uses TRBV29-1 and TRBJ2-7; 8 bases are a match to TRBD1. The CDR3 sequence: CSAGQGSRYEQYF. CDR3 nucleotide sequence: TGCAGCGCTGGACAGGGAAGTAGGTACGAGCAGTACTTC.